A selection of T cell receptor beta chains follows, all from one sample in a study of shared clonotypes between healthy human individuals. TCRdb's table, derived via immunoSEQ multiplex PCR, lists solely in-frame clones and lacks some. This sample carries some 480,000 clones, 65% to 80% of them seen once, and the ten largest clones take about an eighth. Sequencing input: PBMCs. The source is a woman aged 40 to 49 in good health. Some clones in this sample may be carry-over from other donors' samples. CDR3s include the opening cysteine and the closing phenylalanine or tryptophan. The D gene is left open where the match is weak. Clone sizes are given selectively: once, few, many, or a class where the clone is expanded.

d_call	clone_size	cdr3_length	v_call	j_call	cdr3_nt	cdr3_aa
NA	once	13	TRBV5-1	TRBJ2-7	TGCGCCAGCACCCCGGGAGACTCCTACGAGCAGTACTTC	CASTPGDSYEQYF
NA	NA	14	TRBV7-3	TRBJ2-1	TGTGCCAGCAGCTCGCAGGGTCCCAACAATGAGCAGTTCTTC	CASSSQGPNNEQFF
NA	NA	14	TRBV2	TRBJ1-1	TGTGCCAGCAGTGAGGGTCCGGGGGACACTGAAGCTTTCTTT	CASSEGPGDTEAFF
TRBD2	NA	14	TRBV6-4	TRBJ2-1	TGTGCCAGCAGTGGAGGGCTAGCGGCCGATGAGCAGTTCTTC	CASSGGLAADEQFF
NA	NA	14	TRBV19	TRBJ1-5	TGTGCCAGTAGTATTTGGGGTGAGGGTCAGCCCCAGCATTTT	CASSIWGEGQPQHF
NA	NA	13	TRBV19	TRBJ2-5	TGTGCCAGTAGTACAGGGGGGAGCCGGACCCAGTACTTC	CASSTGGSRTQYF
NA	NA	16	TRBV5-1	TRBJ1-1	TGCGCCAGCAGCTTGCAACAGGGCTTAAGGGACACTGAAGCTTTCTTT	CASSLQQGLRDTEAFF
NA	few	16	TRBV5-1	TRBJ2-6	TGCGCCAGCAGCTTGGGTAGTCCACATGGGGCCAACGTCCTGACTTTC	CASSLGSPHGANVLTF
NA	NA	13	TRBV28	TRBJ2-7	TGTGCCAGCAGTAAACGACTAACATACGAGCAGTACTTC	CASSKRLTYEQYF
NA	few	13	TRBV6-1	TRBJ2-1	TGTGCCAGCGTCAGGAGGGAATACAATGAGCAGTTCTTC	CASVRREYNEQFF
TRBD2	once	19	TRBV11-3	TRBJ2-5	TGTGCCAGCAGCCCAAGAGCGGGACTAGCGGGTGTCCAACGAGGGGCCCAGTACTTC	CASSPRAGLAGVQRGAQYF
NA	NA	15	TRBV9	TRBJ2-3	TGTGCCAGCAGCACGGGGGCGGGACCTACAGATACGCAGTATTTT	CASSTGAGPTDTQYF
NA	NA	17	TRBV21-1	TRBJ2-4	TGTGCCAGCAGCAAAGTCGGGACAGGGCTAGCCAAAAACATTCAGTACTTC	CASSKVGTGLAKNIQYF
NA	NA	13	TRBV10-1	TRBJ1-1	TGCGCCAGCAGGTACGACGGGGACACTGAAGCTTTCTTT	CASRYDGDTEAFF
NA	NA	16	TRBV15	TRBJ2-2	TGTGCCACCAGCAGAGATTTAGCCGAAAACACCGGGGAGCTGTTTTTT	CATSRDLAENTGELFF
TRBD2	NA	14	TRBV18	TRBJ2-5	TGTGCCAGCTCAACAAGCGGGAGAGGCGAGACCCAGTACTTC	CASSTSGRGETQYF
NA	NA	14	TRBV7-9	TRBJ1-4	TGTGCCAGCAGCTGGACAGTTTCTAATGAAAAACTGTTTTTT	CASSWTVSNEKLFF
NA	NA	15	TRBV5-1	TRBJ2-1	TGCGCCAGCAGCTTAGGACAGAGCTCCTACAATGAGCAGTTCTTC	CASSLGQSSYNEQFF
NA	NA	12	TRBV2	TRBJ1-2	TGTGCCAGCAGTGGTAGGGGCTATGGCTACACCTTC	CASSGRGYGYTF
NA	NA	19	TRBV7-2	TRBJ2-4	TGTGCCAGCAGCTCCCAATTAGACCCCGATGGCAGGGGCATTGGCATTCAGTACTTC	CASSSQLDPDGRGIGIQYF
TRBD2	NA	17	TRBV7-8	TRBJ2-7	TGTGCCAGCAGCTTACGACTAGCGGGAGCACACGCCTACGAGCAGTACTTC	CASSLRLAGAHAYEQYF
NA	NA	15	TRBV6-5	TRBJ2-6	TGTGCCAGCAACGGCAGAGACTCTGGGGCCAACGTCCTGACTTTC	CASNGRDSGANVLTF
TRBD1	once	17	TRBV5-4	TRBJ1-2	TGTGCCAGCCAGTTCATTGAAGGGGGCGGGAGAGAAGGCGGCTACACCTTC	CASQFIEGGGREGGYTF
NA	NA	15	TRBV6-5	TRBJ2-1	TGTGCCAGCAGTTACTCGGTTCCAGGGTTGGGCGAGCAGTTCTTC	CASSYSVPGLGEQFF
NA	NA	12	TRBV4-2	TRBJ2-7	TGTGCCAGCAGTCGCACTAGTGGCGAGCAGTACTTC	CASSRTSGEQYF
NA	NA	15	TRBV11-2	TRBJ2-1	TGTGCCAGCAGCCAGCCTCGGGACGGAGGCAATGAGCAGTTCTTC	CASSQPRDGGNEQFF
NA	NA	14	TRBV28	TRBJ1-4	TGTGCCAGCAGTTTCCCCCCTGCTCGGGAAAAACTGTTTTTT	CASSFPPAREKLFF
TRBD1	NA	16	TRBV28	TRBJ2-5	TGTGCCAGCAGACGGGACAGGGGGGACACGGGAGAGACCCAGTACTTC	CASRRDRGDTGETQYF
TRBD1	NA	16	TRBV7-9	TRBJ2-1	TGTGCCAGCAGCGGGGGACAGGGGGCATTCTACAATGAGCAGTTCTTC	CASSGGQGAFYNEQFF
TRBD2	NA	14	TRBV19	TRBJ2-2	TGTGCCAGTGAGGGAGGGGTCGGCACCGGGGAGCTGTTTTTT	CASEGGVGTGELFF
NA	many	14	TRBV30	TRBJ1-1	TGTGCCTGGAGCGGACAGACGATGAACACTGAAGCTTTCTTT	CAWSGQTMNTEAFF
TRBD1	NA	15	TRBV4-2	TRBJ1-4	TGTGCCAGCAGCCAAGAAGGACAGGGCGATGAAAAACTGTTTTTT	CASSQEGQGDEKLFF
TRBD2	NA	15	TRBV4-3	TRBJ2-7	TGCGCCAGCAGCCAAGTGGCGGGAGTGGCGTACGAGCAGTACTTC	CASSQVAGVAYEQYF
TRBD2	NA	16	TRBV28	TRBJ2-1	TGTGCCAGCAGTCCCCTGGCGGGAGGGTTCTACAATGAGCAGTTCTTC	CASSPLAGGFYNEQFF
NA	NA	14	TRBV5-6	TRBJ2-3	TGTGCCAGCAGCCCATCTATTGGAACAGATACGCAGTATTTT	CASSPSIGTDTQYF
TRBD2	NA	14	TRBV25-1	TRBJ2-7	TGTGCCAGCAGTAGGCTAGCGGGAGCCTTCGAGCAGTACTTC	CASSRLAGAFEQYF
TRBD2	NA	12	TRBV30	TRBJ2-1	TGTGCCTGGAGTGAGACTAGCGGGGGACAGTTCTTC	CAWSETSGGQFF
NA	NA	14	TRBV9	TRBJ2-2	TGTGCCAGCAGCGCCCCGAGTACGGCGGGGGAGCTGTTTTTT	CASSAPSTAGELFF
TRBD2	NA	14	TRBV6-5	TRBJ2-7	TGTGCCAGCAGTTCGACTAGCGGGAGGGAAAGTCAGTACTTC	CASSSTSGRESQYF
NA	NA	15	TRBV7-9	TRBJ2-7	TGTGCCAGCAGCTTAAAGGTGGGGAGCACCTACGAGCAGTACTTC	CASSLKVGSTYEQYF
NA	NA	15	TRBV5-8	TRBJ1-4	TGTGCCAGCAGCTTGTGGTTAGGGGCTAATGAAAAACTGTTTTTT	CASSLWLGANEKLFF
NA	NA	13	TRBV28	TRBJ1-2	TGTGCCAGCACCCCGACAGGAAACTATGGCTACACCTTC	CASTPTGNYGYTF
TRBD2	few	15	TRBV14	TRBJ2-7	TGTGCCAGCAGCCCAATACTAGCGGGAGTGGGAGAGCAGTACTTC	CASSPILAGVGEQYF
NA	NA	13	TRBV10-3	TRBJ1-1	TGTGCCATCATGGGCGAGCCGAACACTGAAGCTTTCTTT	CAIMGEPNTEAFF
NA	few	12	TRBV7-3	TRBJ2-3	TGTGCCAGCAGCCCATCAAAAGATACGCAGTATTTT	CASSPSKDTQYF
NA	few	10	TRBV21-1	TRBJ2-5	TGTGCCAGCAAGGGTGAGACCCAGTACTTC	CASKGETQYF
TRBD2	NA	18	TRBV9	TRBJ2-3	TGTGCCAGCAGCGAGAAAGCGGGAGAGGGTTCAGGGTCAGATACGCAGTATTTT	CASSEKAGEGSGSDTQYF
TRBD2	NA	16	TRBV10-3	TRBJ2-3	TGTGCCACCCTTACTAGCGGGAGGGCCGGGGCAGATACGCAGTATTTT	CATLTSGRAGADTQYF
NA	NA	15	TRBV19	TRBJ2-1	TGTGCCAGTAGTATCCACACCGACTCCTACAATGAGCAGTTCTTC	CASSIHTDSYNEQFF
NA	once	14	TRBV12-5	TRBJ2-3	TGTGCTAGTGGTTCCTCCCCTAGCACAGATACGCAGTATTTT	CASGSSPSTDTQYF
NA	NA	15	TRBV7-2	TRBJ2-7	TGTGCCAGCAGCCTAGAGAGGGGAGCCGCCTACGAGCAGTACTTC	CASSLERGAAYEQYF
TRBD1	NA	18	TRBV4-1	TRBJ2-3	TGCGCCAGCAGCCAGGCGATACTAGGACAGGGGGCGTCAGATACGCAGTATTTT	CASSQAILGQGASDTQYF
TRBD1	NA	15	TRBV2	TRBJ2-2	TGTGCCAGCAGTGTTCAGGGGGTTGTAACCGGGGAGCTGTTTTTT	CASSVQGVVTGELFF